This is a list of T cell receptor beta chains from one sample in a study of shared clonotypes between healthy human individuals. Here immunoSEQ multiplex PCR was the method, and the copy in TCRdb shows in-frame clones only, minus some. The sample has 2 million to 2.5 million clones; 85% to 95% are singletons. The specimen was naive CD4+ T cells from PBMCs. The receptor source for this set is a man between 18 and 29 years old in good health. Some clones in this sample may be carry-over from other donors' samples. CDR3s leave out the opening cysteine and the closing phenylalanine or tryptophan. D genes are given only for firm matches. Clone size is not always given. Where it is, it says once, few, many or a class for expanded clones.

.	TRBV30	TRBJ1-5	.	AWSVRAGTSNQPQH
once	TRBV30	TRBJ1-4	.	AWSGGQSTNEKLF
.	TRBV7-8	TRBJ1-1	.	ASTSEWGGRWAEAF
.	TRBV28	TRBJ2-2	.	ASSSRGADGELF
once	TRBV30	TRBJ2-3	TRBD1	AWSEDRITDTQY
.	TRBV11-2	TRBJ2-7	TRBD2	ASSLAPGLAPEQY
.	TRBV6-4	TRBJ2-3	TRBD1	ASSEDRVAGTQY
.	TRBV5-4	TRBJ2-3	TRBD2	ASSLSPLAGRDTQY
.	TRBV19	TRBJ2-1	TRBD1	ASSQQGASNEQF
.	TRBV12-5	TRBJ2-5	TRBD1	ASGLGQGEETQY
few	TRBV2	TRBJ1-1	.	ASTLLDPVGTEAF
once	TRBV9	TRBJ2-5	TRBD2	ASSRATSGKQETQY
.	TRBV2	TRBJ2-3	TRBD2	ASSGAGGLTDTQY
.	TRBV7-2	TRBJ1-1	.	ASSRGRENTEAF
.	TRBV7-2	TRBJ2-5	TRBD1	ASSSRQGAKTQY
once	TRBV28	TRBJ2-3	TRBD2	ASSAPAGGGGQSTDTQY
.	TRBV5-1	TRBJ2-3	.	ASGGTALSTDTQY
.	TRBV5-4	TRBJ1-2	.	ASSLDQGGFGYT
.	TRBV2	TRBJ2-3	TRBD2	ASSDASGGDTQY
.	TRBV4-2	TRBJ2-7	TRBD1	ASSQAATGGGYEQY
.	TRBV28	TRBJ1-1	.	ASSNHGSTEAF
.	TRBV29-1	TRBJ1-1	.	SVVRGTEAF
.	TRBV27	TRBJ1-2	.	ASSPRRYGYT
.	TRBV28	TRBJ2-5	.	ASSFGGLGQETQY
few	TRBV9	TRBJ2-2	.	ASSVVGQDTGELF
.	TRBV6-6	TRBJ2-7	TRBD2	ASTARLAGEQY
.	TRBV7-8	TRBJ2-1	TRBD1	ASSSLGQGARNEQF
.	TRBV19	TRBJ1-1	TRBD1	ASSSQGALNTEAF
.	TRBV30	TRBJ1-2	.	AWMEVEGGYT
.	TRBV2	TRBJ2-3	.	ASSYSTGRRADTQY
.	TRBV28	TRBJ2-1	TRBD2	ASSFRAGVRNEQF
.	TRBV28	TRBJ1-5	.	ASNAGGAINQPQH
.	TRBV6-5	TRBJ2-7	.	ASTTKAAREQY
once	TRBV18	TRBJ2-7	TRBD1	ASSPGDRAYEQY
few	TRBV9	TRBJ1-5	.	ASSATQFPQPQH
.	TRBV27	TRBJ1-4	.	ASSFSQGREKLF
.	TRBV27	TRBJ1-1	.	ASSYYQSGDTEAF
.	TRBV6-6	TRBJ1-4	.	ASSYPEWNEKLF
.	TRBV11-2	TRBJ2-7	TRBD1	ASSFDRVGEQY
.	TRBV10-3	TRBJ1-1	TRBD1	AISETGTGWSSTEAF
.	TRBV5-1	TRBJ1-1	.	ASSLSGGSPEAF
.	TRBV7-2	TRBJ2-1	.	ASNPPIRGGEQF
.	TRBV5-1	TRBJ1-5	.	ASSLSHNQPQH
.	TRBV2	TRBJ2-7	.	ASTSGVTSLY
.	TRBV15	TRBJ2-1	.	ATSRGTGRGNEQF
.	TRBV11-3	TRBJ2-5	.	ASSLDRETQY
once	TRBV5-1	TRBJ1-3	.	ASSLAGASQGGNTIY